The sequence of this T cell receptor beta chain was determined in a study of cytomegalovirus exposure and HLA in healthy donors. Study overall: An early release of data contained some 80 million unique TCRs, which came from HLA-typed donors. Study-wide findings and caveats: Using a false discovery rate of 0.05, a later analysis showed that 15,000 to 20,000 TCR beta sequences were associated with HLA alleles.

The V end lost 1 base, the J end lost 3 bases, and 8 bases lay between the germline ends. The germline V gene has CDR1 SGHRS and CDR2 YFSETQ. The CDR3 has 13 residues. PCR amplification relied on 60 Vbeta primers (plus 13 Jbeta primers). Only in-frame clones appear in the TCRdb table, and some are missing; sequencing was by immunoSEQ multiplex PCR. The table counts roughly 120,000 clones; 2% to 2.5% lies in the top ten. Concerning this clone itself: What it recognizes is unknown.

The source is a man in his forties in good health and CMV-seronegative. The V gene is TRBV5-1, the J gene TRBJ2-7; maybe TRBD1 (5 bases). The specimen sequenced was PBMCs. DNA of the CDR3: TGCGCCAGCAGCTTGTCAGGGAACTACGAGCAGTACTTC. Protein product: CASSLSGNYEQYF.